This T cell receptor (beta chain) was captured in a study of Graves' ophthalmopathy and Graves' hyperthyroidism. Study summary: At the time of initial diagnosis and before any treatment, peripheral blood was collected. Findings and caveats of the study: Most clonotypes expanded in thyroid above 0.001 frequency were present in blood too.

Clinicians made diagnoses from clinical symptoms, serum thyroxine, TRAb, thyroid ultrasound and orbital computed tomography. Points on this clonotype: Its matching antigen is unknown. The junction and the germline gene differ at one end; a read error may be behind it.

Amplifying from RNA transcripts, the study obtained TCR beta CDR3 regions. The first round was an RT-PCR with HTBI primers, and the second round was a multiplex PCR. TCRdb re-analysed the multiplex PCR reads in MiXCR, keeping a single row per CDR3 protein. The sample lists 200,000 to 300,000 distinct CDR3 sequences, 45% occurring once. The clonotype comes from an adult man with Graves' ophthalmopathy. The sequencing sample was made of peripheral blood.

CDR3 DNA: TGTGCCAGCAGTGAAGTACGGGGATATGGCTACACCTTC. This gives the protein CASSEVRGYGYTF. The V and J genes are TRBV10-3 and TRBJ1-2, with unresolved D. Looked up from germline, CDR1 is ENHRY and CDR2 is SYGVKD. The CDR3 spans 13 residues.